This section outlines one T cell receptor (beta chain) sequence together with its context. Per germline, CDR1 SGHVS and CDR2 FNYEAQ. This CDR3 is built from 16 residues. V lost 3 bases and J lost 1; bases outside the gene matches: 6. This sample was included in a study of blood T cell repertoires in COVID-19. Study in general: Acute and convalescent COVID-19 specimens originated in the United States, Italy and Spain. The cDNA or gDNA used as material had been derived from T cells, B-cell-depleted T cells, or PBMCs.

In the original processing: Reference gene primer amplification gave estimated nucleated cell counts. Assay used: immunoSEQ multiplex PCR; TCRdb lists only in-frame clones, some missing. V, J and clone size are taken as reported in that table, and D and trimming were inferred from the DNA itself. The sample records fewer than 200,000 clones, approximately 80% being singletons. This chain joins TRBV7-6 and TRBJ2-3; 8 bases match TRBD1. Sequencing was carried out using peripheral blood. The TCR comes from a man aged 55-75 years with acute or convalescent COVID-19. The CDR3 coding sequence is TGTGCCAGCAGCTTCGTACCGGGACAGGGCACAGATACGCAGTATTTT. As protein: CASSFVPGQGTDTQYF. The whole variable domain, filled in from reference TRBV7-6 and TRBJ2-3, reads GAGVSQSPRYKVTKRGQDVALRCDPISGHVSLYWYRQALGQGPEFLTYFNYEAQQDKSGLPNDRFSAERPEGSISTLTIQRTEQRDSAMYRCASSFVPGQGTDTQYFGPGTRLTVL.